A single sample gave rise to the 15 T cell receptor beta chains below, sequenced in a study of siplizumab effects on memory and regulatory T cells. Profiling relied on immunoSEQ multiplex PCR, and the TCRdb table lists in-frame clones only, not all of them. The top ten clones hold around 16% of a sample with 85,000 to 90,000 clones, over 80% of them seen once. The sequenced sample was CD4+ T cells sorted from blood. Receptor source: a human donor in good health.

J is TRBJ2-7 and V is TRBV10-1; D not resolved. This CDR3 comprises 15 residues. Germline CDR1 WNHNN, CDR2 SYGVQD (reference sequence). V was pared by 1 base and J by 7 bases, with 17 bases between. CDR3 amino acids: CASSEYPPVLLEQYF. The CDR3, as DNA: TGCGCCAGCAGTGAGTACCCACCCGTTCTGCTGGAGCAGTACTTC.

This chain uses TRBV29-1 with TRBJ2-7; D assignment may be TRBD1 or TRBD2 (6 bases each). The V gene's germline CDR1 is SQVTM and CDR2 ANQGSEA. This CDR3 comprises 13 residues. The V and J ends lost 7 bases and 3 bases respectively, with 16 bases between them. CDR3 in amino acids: CSARGPRGYEQYF. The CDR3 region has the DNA TGCAGCGCCCGGGGGCCCAGAGGCTACGAGCAGTACTTC.

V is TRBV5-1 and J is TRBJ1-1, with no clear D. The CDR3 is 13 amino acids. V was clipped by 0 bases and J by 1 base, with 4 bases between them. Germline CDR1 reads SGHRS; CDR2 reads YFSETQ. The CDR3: CASSLAGNTEAFF. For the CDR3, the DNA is TGCGCCAGCAGCTTGGCGGGGAACACTGAAGCTTTCTTT.

The CDR3: CASSLEVAVLADTQYF. Written as DNA, the CDR3 is TGTGCCAGCAGCTTAGAAGTAGCGGTTTTGGCAGATACGCAGTATTTT. This chain uses TRBV7-2 with TRBJ2-3; possibly TRBD2 for D (6 bases). The CDR3 covers 16 residues. The V end was cut by 1 base, the J end by 4 bases, with 15 bases between. Germline values: CDR1 SGHTA, CDR2 FQGNSA.

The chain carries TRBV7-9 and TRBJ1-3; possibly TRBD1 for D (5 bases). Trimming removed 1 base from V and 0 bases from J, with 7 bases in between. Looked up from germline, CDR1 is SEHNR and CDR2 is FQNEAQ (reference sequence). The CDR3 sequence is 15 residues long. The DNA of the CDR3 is TGTGCCAGCAGCTTAGGTGGGGGCTCTGGAAACACCATATATTTT. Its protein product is CASSLGGGSGNTIYF. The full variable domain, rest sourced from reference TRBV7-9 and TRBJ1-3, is DTGVSQNPRHKITKRGQNVTFRCDPISEHNRLYWYRQTLGQGPEFLTYFQNEAQLEKSRLLSDRFSAERPKGSFSTLEIQRTEQGDSAMYLCASSLGGGSGNTIYFGEGSWLTVV.

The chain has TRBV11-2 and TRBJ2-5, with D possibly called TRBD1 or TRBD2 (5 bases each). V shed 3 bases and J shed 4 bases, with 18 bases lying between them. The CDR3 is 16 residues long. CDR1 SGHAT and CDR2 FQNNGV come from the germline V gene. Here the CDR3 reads CASSFRDVPVRETQYF. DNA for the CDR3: TGTGCCAGCAGCTTCAGGGACGTACCAGTGCGAGAGACCCAGTACTTC.

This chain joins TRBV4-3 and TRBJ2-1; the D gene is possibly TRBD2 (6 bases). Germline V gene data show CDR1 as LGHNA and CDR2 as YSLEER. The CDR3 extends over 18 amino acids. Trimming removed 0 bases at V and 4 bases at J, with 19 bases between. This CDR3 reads CASSQEMGGRGKYNEQFF. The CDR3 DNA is TGCGCCAGCAGCCAAGAAATGGGCGGTCGGGGGAAGTACAATGAGCAGTTCTTC.

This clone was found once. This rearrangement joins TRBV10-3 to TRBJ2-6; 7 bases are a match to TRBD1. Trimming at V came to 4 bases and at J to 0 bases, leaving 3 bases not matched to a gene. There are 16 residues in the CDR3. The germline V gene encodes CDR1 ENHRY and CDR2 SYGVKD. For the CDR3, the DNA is TGTGCCATCAGTGGACAGGGCCCCTCTGGGGCCAACGTCCTGACTTTC. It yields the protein CAISGQGPSGANVLTF.

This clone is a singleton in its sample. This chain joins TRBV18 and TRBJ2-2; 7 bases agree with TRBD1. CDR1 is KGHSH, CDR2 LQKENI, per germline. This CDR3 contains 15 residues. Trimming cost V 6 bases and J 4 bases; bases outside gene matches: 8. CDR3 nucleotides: TGTGCCAGCTCTCCTGACAGGGTTGCCACCGGGGAGCTGTTTTTT. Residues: CASSPDRVATGELFF.

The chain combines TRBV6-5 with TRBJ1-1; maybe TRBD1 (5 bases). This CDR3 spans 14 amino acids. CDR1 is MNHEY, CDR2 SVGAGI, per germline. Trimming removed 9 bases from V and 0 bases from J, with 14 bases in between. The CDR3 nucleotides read TGTGCCAGTAACGGCAGGGATTTGAACACTGAAGCTTTCTTT. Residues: CASNGRDLNTEAFF.

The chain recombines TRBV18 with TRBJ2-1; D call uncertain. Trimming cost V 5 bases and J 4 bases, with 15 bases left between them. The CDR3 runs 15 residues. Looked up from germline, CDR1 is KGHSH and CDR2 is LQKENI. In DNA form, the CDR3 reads TGTGCCAGCTCATCGATATCTTTACTATACAATGAGCAGTTCTTC. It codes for CASSSISLLYNEQFF.

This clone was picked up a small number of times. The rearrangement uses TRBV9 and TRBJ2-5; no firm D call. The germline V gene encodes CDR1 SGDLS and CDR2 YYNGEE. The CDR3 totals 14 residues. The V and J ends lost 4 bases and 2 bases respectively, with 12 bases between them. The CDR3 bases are TGTGCCAGCAGCCCCCAATTAGTTCAAGAGACCCAGTACTTC. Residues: CASSPQLVQETQYF. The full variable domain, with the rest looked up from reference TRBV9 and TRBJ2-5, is DSGVTQTPKHLITATGQRVTLRCSPRSGDLSVYWYQQSLDQGLQFLIQYYNGEERAKGNILERFSAQQFPDLHSELNLSSLELGDSALYFCASSPQLVQETQYFGPGTRLLVL.

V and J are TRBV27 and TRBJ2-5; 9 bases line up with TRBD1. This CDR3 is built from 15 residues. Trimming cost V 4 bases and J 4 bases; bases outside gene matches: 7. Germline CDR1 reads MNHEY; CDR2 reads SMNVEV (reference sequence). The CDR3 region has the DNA TGTGCCAGCAGTTCATCCCCGGGACAGGGAGAGACCCAGTACTTC. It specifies CASSSSPGQGETQYF.

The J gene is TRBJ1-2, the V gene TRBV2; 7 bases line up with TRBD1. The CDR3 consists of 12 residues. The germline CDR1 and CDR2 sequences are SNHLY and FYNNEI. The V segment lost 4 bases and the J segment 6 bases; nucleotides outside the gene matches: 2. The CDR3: CASSVQGNGYTF. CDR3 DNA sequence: TGTGCCAGCAGTGTACAGGGGAATGGCTACACCTTC.

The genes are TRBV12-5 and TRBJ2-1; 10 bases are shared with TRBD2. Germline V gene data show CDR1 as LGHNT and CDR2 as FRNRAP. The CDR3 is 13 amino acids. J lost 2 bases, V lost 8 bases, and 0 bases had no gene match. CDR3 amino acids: CASSGRAYNEQFF. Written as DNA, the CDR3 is TGTGCTAGTAGCGGGAGGGCCTACAATGAGCAGTTCTTC.